The 17 T cell receptor beta chains below all came from one sample that was sequenced in a study of tumor-infiltrating lymphocytes in primary liver carcinoma. Starting material of about 450 ng total RNA yielded TCR beta cDNA via a constant-region primer. Three nested multiplex PCR rounds of slightly modified ARM-PCR generated TCR beta libraries. The first two PCR rounds used TRBV1-TRBV30 primers with a Cbeta primer, roughly 10 cycles each. TCRdb itself ran the multiplex PCR reads through MiXCR, one entry per CDR3 protein. The data hold approximately 330,000 distinct CDR3 sequences, with around 60% observed a single time. Unsorted whole blood yielded the blood RNA, and germline DNA was also extracted. Sequenced material: peripheral blood. The receptors were gathered from a man between 40 and 49 years old with primary liver carcinoma and hepatitis B virus infection.

About this clonotype itself: Lacking the conserved final phenylalanine or tryptophan, this CDR3 likely reflects a read error. This rearrangement joins TRBV29-1 to TRBJ2-4; 9 bases match TRBD1. In germline, CDR1 is SQVTM, CDR2 ANQGSEA. The CDR3 totals 15 residues. This CDR3 reads CSDEWGDREIDIQYL. CDR3 coding DNA: TGCAGCGATGAATGGGGGGACAGGGAAATAGACATTCAGTACTTA.

Notes on this clonotype: This could be a read error, since a much larger clone is one nucleotide away. In this CDR3 the conserved last residue, phenylalanine or tryptophan, is missing, so a read error is likely. CDR3 nucleotide sequence: TGTGCCAGCAGCCAAAGAGTCGGGAGTGCGGGCGAGACCCAGTACATC. This translates into CASSQRVGSAGETQYI. The chain combines TRBV4-2 with TRBJ2-5; D may be TRBD2 (6 bases). In germline, CDR1 is LGHNA, CDR2 YNFKEQ. V lost 2 bases and J 5 bases, leaving 18 bases between the germline ends. The CDR3 consists of 16 residues.

The genes are TRBV11-2 and TRBJ2-1; possibly TRBD2 for D (6 bases). V was shortened by 4 bases and J by 15 bases, with 19 bases between the two germline ends. CDR1 and CDR2 (germline): SGHAT, FQNNGV. There are 13 residues in the CDR3. The CDR3 loop reads CASSSLEGTLSFF. As DNA, the CDR3 is TGTGCCAGCAGCTCCCTGGAGGGGACCCTGTCGTTCTTC.

The V and J genes are TRBV6-5 and TRBJ2-4; D call uncertain. The germline V and J ends were trimmed by 6 bases and 8 bases, with 17 bases remaining between them. The CDR3 loop spans 14 amino acids. Per the germline V gene, CDR1 is MNHEY and CDR2 is SVGAGI. Here the CDR3 DNA reads TGTGCCAGCAGGGGAATCCCGGCCTCGGACATTCAGTACTTC. Protein product: CASRGIPASDIQYF.

As for this clonotype: A read error may be the cause here, since a much bigger clone is one base away. The CDR3 region has the DNA TGTGCCATCAGTTCGACGAAGGGGGGCTACACCTTC. Its translation: CAISSTKGGYTF. V usage is TRBV10-3 and J usage is TRBJ1-2; weak D call: TRBD1 (5 bases). Germline V gene lookup returns CDR1 ENHRY and CDR2 SYGVKD. With 5 bases removed from V and 8 bases from J, the gap between germline ends came to 12 bases. The CDR3 is 12 amino acids.

The rearrangement uses TRBV20-1 and TRBJ2-3, with no clear D. Per the germline V gene, CDR1 is DFQATT and CDR2 is SNEGSKA (reference sequence). This CDR3 comprises 12 residues. V shed 0 bases and J shed 3 bases, with 4 bases lying between them. The CDR3: CSARDMTDTQYF. CDR3 DNA sequence: TGCAGTGCTAGAGACATGACAGATACGCAGTATTTT.

This clonotype occurred many times. The rearrangement joins TRBV12-3 or TRBV12-4 to TRBJ2-1; D is undetermined. V lost 2 bases, J lost 7 bases, and 9 bases lay in between. CDR3 size: 13 residues. CDR3 sequence reads: CASSLLGGNEQFF. The CDR3 nucleotides read TGTGCCAGCAGTTTACTCGGTGGAAATGAGCAGTTCTTC.

Points on this clonotype: A single base separates this from a much larger clone, so it may be a read error. The genes are TRBV6-6 and TRBJ1-4; D remains unclear. Germline CDR1 MNHNY, CDR2 SVGAGI (reference sequence). CDR3 length: 14 residues. V shed 6 bases and J shed 4 bases, with 12 bases lying between them. CDR3 coding DNA: TGTGCCAGCAGGCTTGCGGCCCGTAATGAAAAACTGTTTTTT. This translates into CASRLAARNEKLFF.

In regard to this clonotype: One junction end disagrees with the germline gene, perhaps due to a read error. The V gene is TRBV6-6, the J gene TRBJ2-3; 9 bases line up with TRBD1. The CDR3 extends over 17 amino acids. Germline-derived CDR1 and CDR2 are MNHNY and SVGAGI (reference sequence). CDR3 loop: CASSYLGTGTPTDMQYF. CDR3 bases: TGTGCCAGCAGTTACCTTGGGACAGGGACTCCAACAGATATGCAGTATTTT.

In regard to this clonotype: The junction departs from the called germline gene at one end, perhaps through a read error. The V gene is TRBV11-2, the J gene TRBJ2-2, with 7 nucleotides matching TRBD1. Germline CDR1 reads SGHAT; CDR2 reads FQNNGV. CDR3 size: 15 residues. The CDR3 region has the DNA TGTGCCAGTAGCTGGGACAGCGCGAGCACCGGGGAGCTGTTTTTT. Encoded protein: CASSWDSASTGELFF.

The J gene is TRBJ1-2, the V gene TRBV4-1, with no clear D. Germline lookup yields CDR1 MGHRA and CDR2 YSYEKL. V lost 3 bases and J 5 bases, leaving 16 bases between the germline ends. The CDR3 totals 15 residues. The CDR3 region is CASSQDGGLSYGYTF. CDR3 bases: TGCGCCAGCAGCCAGGATGGCGGGCTTTCATATGGCTACACCTTC.

This chain links TRBV29-1 with TRBJ2-4; D unclear. Germline assignment: CDR1 SQVTM and CDR2 ANQGSEA. The CDR3 is 14 residues long. Between the trimmed V and J ends, which lost 8 bases and 0 bases, there was a span of 14 bases. The CDR3 protein is CSSEGPGAKNIQYF. The CDR3 DNA sequence: TGCAGCTCTGAAGGGCCGGGAGCCAAAAACATTCAGTACTTC. The entire variable domain, with the rest obtained from reference TRBV29-1 and TRBJ2-4, is as follows: SAVISQKPSRDICQRGTSLTIQCQVDSQVTMMFWYRQQPGQSLTLIATANQGSEATYESGFVIDKFPISRPNLTFSTLTVSNMSPEDSSIYLCSSEGPGAKNIQYFGAGTRLSVL.

A single count supports this clonotype. Mismatch with germline at one junction end may stem from a read error. V and J are TRBV6-6 and TRBJ2-3, with D maybe TRBD2 (5 bases). This CDR3 has 19 amino acids. CDR1 and CDR2 from the germline V gene are MNHNY and SVGAGI (reference sequence). CDR3 nucleotides: TGTGCCAGCATTTACTCAAGCGGAACGTCCCCCGCTAGCACAGATGCGCAGTATTTT. Amino acids: CASIYSSGTSPASTDAQYF.

A note on this clonotype: A read error is likely, as this CDR3 ends without the conserved phenylalanine or tryptophan. The chain links TRBV5-5 to TRBJ2-2; unclear D gene. The CDR3 is 13 amino acids. Germline V gives CDR1 SGHKS, CDR2 YYEKEE (reference sequence). V shed 0 bases and J shed 10 bases, with 10 bases lying between them. The CDR3 here is CASSLGASEELFS. CDR3 bases: TGTGCCAGCAGCTTGGGAGCTTCCGAGGAGCTGTTTTCT.

The table lists this clonotype with many counts. This rearrangement joins TRBV4-1 to TRBJ2-1; D is possibly TRBD2 (5 bases). The CDR3 runs to 15 residues. CDR1 MGHRA and CDR2 YSYEKL come from the germline V gene. V was trimmed by 0 bases and J by 6 bases, leaving 12 bases between them. This CDR3 is CASSQDYGGLNEQFF. The CDR3 DNA is TGCGCCAGCAGCCAAGATTACGGCGGGCTCAATGAGCAGTTCTTC.

This clonotype was seen repeatedly, ten times or more. The CDR3: CASSYGGNLAKNIQYF. As DNA, the CDR3 is TGTGCCAGCAGCTACGGGGGAAATTTAGCCAAAAACATTCAGTACTTC. V usage is TRBV6-5 and J usage is TRBJ2-4; perhaps TRBD2 as D (6 bases). From germline, CDR1 is MNHEY and CDR2 SVGAGI. This CDR3 region has 16 residues. Trimming stripped 6 bases from V and 0 bases from J, with 15 bases between.

This clonotype has a handful of counts. The chain links TRBV28 to TRBJ1-2, with 8 bases fitting TRBD1. Germline V gives CDR1 MDHEN, CDR2 SYDVKM. The V and J ends lost 3 bases and 5 bases, in that order; junction bases with no gene match: 8. The CDR3 contains 15 residues. Here the CDR3 reads CASSFHQGAWYGYTF. The DNA of the CDR3 is TGTGCCAGCAGTTTTCACCAGGGGGCTTGGTATGGCTACACCTTC.